The 4 T cell receptor beta chains presented below share a single source sample, sequenced in a study of blood T cell repertoires in COVID-19. The assay was immunoSEQ multiplex PCR, and TCRdb's table has in-frame clones only and misses some. The repertoire consists of under 150,000 clones, with 80% to 90% occurring once and the leading ten covering 3% to 3.5%. The specimen sequenced was peripheral blood. The receptors here all came from a woman aged 55-69 years with active COVID-19.

The J gene is TRBJ2-3, the V gene TRBV3-1 (or the pseudogene TRBV3-2); TRBD2 matches 12 bases. The CDR3 runs to 16 residues. The germline V gene has CDR1 LGHDT and CDR2 YNNKEL (reference sequence). The V gene end was trimmed by 4 bases and the J gene end by 1 base; junction bases not matched to a gene: 3. This CDR3 is CASSLGLAGRTDTQYF. Here the CDR3 DNA reads TGTGCCAGCAGCCTCGGACTAGCGGGACGCACAGATACGCAGTATTTT.

CDR3 DNA sequence: TGTGCCAGCAGTTCGAATAGCGGGGCGGCCTACAATGAGCAGTTCTTC. It yields the protein CASSSNSGAAYNEQFF. V and J are TRBV28 and TRBJ2-1, with 8 bases aligning to TRBD2. With V trimmed by 4 bases and J by 2 bases, 7 bases remained unmatched. The CDR3 is 16 residues long. The V gene's germline CDR1 is MDHEN and CDR2 SYDVKM.

This chain joins TRBV19 and TRBJ2-7, with D unclear. CDR1 is LNHDA and CDR2 is SQIVND in the germline V gene (reference sequence). The CDR3 length is 13 residues. V was trimmed by 4 bases and J by 3 bases, leaving 10 bases between them. The CDR3 nucleotides are TGTGCCAGTAGTACGGAGATAGGCTACGAGCAGTACTTC. Translating gives CASSTEIGYEQYF.

The rearrangement links TRBV21-1 to TRBJ2-7; the tabulated D call, TRBD2, remains unverified against the DNA. TRBV21-1 is shown as a pseudogene. CDR3 length: 18 residues. CDR3: CASSKEVVRRGQTYEQYF. CDR3 bases: TGTGCCAGCAGCAAAGAGGTGGTAAGGCGGGGTCAAACCTACGAGCAGTACTTC.